This T cell receptor beta chain is from a study of CD8 T cells in ankylosing spondylitis. General study points: Relatively scarce in peripheral blood, disease-linked clones were CD8+. Significant enrichment of disease-linked clones was reported in matched ankylosing spondylitis synovial fluid.

As the method for making TCR beta libraries, quantitative 5'-RACE with molecular barcodes was used. In TCRdb, the 5' RACE reads were re-called with MiXCR into one record per CDR3 protein. In the table there are under 200,000 distinct CDR3 sequences, 10% to 15% of which are singletons. This clonotype was recorded a few times. Its specificity is not known. The V gene's germline CDR1 is GTSNPN and CDR2 SVGIG (reference sequence). With V trimmed by 2 bases and J by 3 bases, 8 bases remained unmatched. The CDR3 covers 16 residues. This rearrangement joins TRBV30 to TRBJ2-7, with 12 bases that match TRBD2. Sequences were obtained from blood, either unsorted or a sorted T cell fraction (not recorded which). This TCR derives from a female donor with ankylosing spondylitis or in good health (not recorded which). The DNA of the CDR3 is TGTGCCTGGAGTCCTCAACGGGGACTAGCGGGCTACGAGCAGTACTTC. Encoded protein: CAWSPQRGLAGYEQYF.